At least ten counts were recorded for the clone carrying this T cell receptor beta chain. Its antigen is as yet unknown. The sample originates from a study of siplizumab effects on memory and regulatory T cells. On the study more broadly: Paired mixed lymphocyte reactions received either siplizumab at approximately 0.98 ug/mL or no drug.

Findings and caveats of the study: Where siplizumab was present, mappable alloreactive CD4+ clones averaged around 69% Treg-derived, compared with less than 35% in controls. Alloreactive sequences traceable to unstimulated CD4+ memory cells were significantly reduced by siplizumab. The authors did not confirm suppressive function in proliferating Tregs from siplizumab cultures.

The cells of the mixed lymphocyte reaction underwent a roughly 6-day coculture at 37°C. Clones were read by immunoSEQ multiplex PCR, and TCRdb kept only the in-frame ones, dropping some. This table has 15,000 to 20,000 clones, about 40% appearing once. Germline values: CDR1 MNHEY, CDR2 SMNVEV (reference sequence). V shed 4 bases and J 4 bases; nucleotides not matched to a gene: 2. The CDR3 loop spans 13 amino acids. The clonotype was recovered from a human donor in good health; the cells came from an allogeneic mixed lymphocyte reaction. Some clones in this sample may be carry-over from other donors' samples. Sequences were obtained from CFSE-low (dividing) CD4+ T cells sorted from an allogeneic mixed lymphocyte reaction. The V gene is TRBV27, the J gene TRBJ1-2; 8 bases fit TRBD1. The CDR3 loop is CASSSTGGYGYTF. As DNA, the CDR3 is TGTGCCAGCAGTTCTACAGGGGGCTATGGCTACACCTTC.